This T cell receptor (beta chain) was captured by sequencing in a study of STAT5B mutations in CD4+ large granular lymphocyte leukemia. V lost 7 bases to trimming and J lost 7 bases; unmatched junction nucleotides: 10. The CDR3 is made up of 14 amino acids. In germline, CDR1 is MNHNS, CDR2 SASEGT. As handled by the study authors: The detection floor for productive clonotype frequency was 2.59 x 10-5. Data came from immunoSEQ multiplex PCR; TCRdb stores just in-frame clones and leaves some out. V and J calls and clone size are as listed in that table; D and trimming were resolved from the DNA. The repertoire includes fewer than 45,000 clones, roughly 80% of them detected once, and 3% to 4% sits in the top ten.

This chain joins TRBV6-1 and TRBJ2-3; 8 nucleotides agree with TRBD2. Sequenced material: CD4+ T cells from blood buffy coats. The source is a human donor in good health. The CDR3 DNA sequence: TGTGCCAGCATTTCCGGGACTAGTACCCATACGCAGTATTTT. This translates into CASISGTSTHTQYF.